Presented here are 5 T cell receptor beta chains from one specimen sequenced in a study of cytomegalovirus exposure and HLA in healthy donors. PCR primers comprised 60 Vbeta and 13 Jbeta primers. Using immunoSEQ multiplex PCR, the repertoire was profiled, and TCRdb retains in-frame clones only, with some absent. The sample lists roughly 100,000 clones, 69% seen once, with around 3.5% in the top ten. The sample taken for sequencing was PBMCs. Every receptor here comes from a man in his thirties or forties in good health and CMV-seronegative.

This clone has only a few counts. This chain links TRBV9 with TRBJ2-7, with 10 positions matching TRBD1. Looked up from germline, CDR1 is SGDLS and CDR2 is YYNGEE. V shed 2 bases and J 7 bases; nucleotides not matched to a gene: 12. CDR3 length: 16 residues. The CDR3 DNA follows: TGTGCCAGCAGCGTTGGCTCGGGACAGGGGATCCCGGAGCAGTACTTC. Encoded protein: CASSVGSGQGIPEQYF.

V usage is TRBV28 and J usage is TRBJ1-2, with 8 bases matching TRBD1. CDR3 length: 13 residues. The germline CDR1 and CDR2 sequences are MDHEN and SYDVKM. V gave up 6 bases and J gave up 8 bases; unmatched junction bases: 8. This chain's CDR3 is CASSTDRGGGYTF. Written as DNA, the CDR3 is TGTGCCAGCAGCACCGACAGGGGAGGAGGCTACACCTTC.

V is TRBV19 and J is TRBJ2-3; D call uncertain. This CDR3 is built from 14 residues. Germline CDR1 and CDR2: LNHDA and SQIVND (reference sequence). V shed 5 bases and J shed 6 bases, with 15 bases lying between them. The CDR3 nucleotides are TGTGCCAGTAGTCGCGGAGCGCTGTTGGATACGCAGTATTTT. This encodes CASSRGALLDTQYF.

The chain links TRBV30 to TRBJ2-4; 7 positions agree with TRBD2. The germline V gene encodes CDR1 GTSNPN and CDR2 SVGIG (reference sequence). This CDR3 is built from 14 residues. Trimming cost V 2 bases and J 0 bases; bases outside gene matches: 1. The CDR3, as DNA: TGTGCCTGGAGTCGGGGGGAAGCCAAAAACATTCAGTACTTC. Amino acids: CAWSRGEAKNIQYF.

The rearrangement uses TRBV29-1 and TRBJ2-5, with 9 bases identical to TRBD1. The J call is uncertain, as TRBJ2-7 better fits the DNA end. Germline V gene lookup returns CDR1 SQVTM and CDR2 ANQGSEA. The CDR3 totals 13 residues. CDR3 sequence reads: CSVGTGPPHEQYF. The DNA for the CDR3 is TGCAGCGTAGGGACAGGGCCTCCCCACGAGCAGTACTTC.